The next 12 T cell receptor beta chains were all read from a single sample in a study of T cells after yellow fever vaccination (dated 2019 in TCRdb). The treatment or condition label here, explained by the study, means: live attenuated yellow fever vaccine strain. The library was produced with 5' RACE. Instrument on record: Illumina HiSeq 2500. The public reads were reprocessed in TCRdb via fastp at Q25 and MiXCR, keeping in-frame beta chains. Rows with one shared CDR3 protein collapse into an entry with the most common genes and DNA. Present in this sample are 50,000 to 60,000 distinct CDR3 sequences, 6.6% of which were seen just once. The ten biggest clones cover 20% to 25% of the sample. The specimen was CD8+ T cells not binding an NS4B(214-222) dextramer, sorted from PBMCs, collected about 49 days after the first yellow fever vaccination. The cell subset or site tag for this specimen amounts to: NS4B epitope dextramer-negative CD8 T cells. These receptors all stem from a man younger than 30 who received the YFV17D yellow fever vaccine.

This clonotype was seen a handful of times. This chain joins TRBV13 and TRBJ2-4; D remains ambiguous. In germline, CDR1 is PRHDT, CDR2 FYEKMQ (reference sequence). This CDR3 is 15 amino acids long. The V end was cut by 4 bases, the J end by 3 bases, with 13 bases between. DNA of the CDR3: TGTGCCAGCAGCTCAAAGGAGTGGAGCAAAAACATTCAGTACTTC. It yields the protein CASSSKEWSKNIQYF.

The chain is built from TRBV7-9 and TRBJ1-2, with D possibly matching TRBD1 (5 bases). Between the trimmed V and J ends, which lost 3 bases and 8 bases, there was a span of 10 bases. The CDR3 length is 12 residues. Germline lookup yields CDR1 SEHNR and CDR2 FQNEAQ (reference sequence). CDR3 nucleotides: TGTGCCAGCAGCTTTGGGGGAGAGGGCTACACCTTC. This translates into CASSFGGEGYTF.

This clonotype was seen ten or more times. The chain links TRBV4-1 to TRBJ1-2, with D possibly being TRBD1 (5 bases). V lost 4 bases to trimming and J lost 1 base, with 13 bases between them. CDR3 length: 15 residues. Germline values: CDR1 MGHRA, CDR2 YSYEKL. Here the CDR3 DNA reads TGCGCCAGCAGCCGCAGGGACGGGGATAACTATGGCTACACCTTC. It translates to CASSRRDGDNYGYTF.

This clonotype was observed at least ten times. This chain joins TRBV4-1 and TRBJ1-2, with D tentatively TRBD1 (5 bases). The CDR3 consists of 14 residues. V lost 0 bases and J 7 bases, leaving 12 bases between the germline ends. Germline CDR1 and CDR2: MGHRA and YSYEKL. CDR3 region: CASSQESQGGGYTF. The CDR3 DNA reads as TGCGCCAGCAGCCAAGAATCTCAGGGCGGTGGCTACACCTTC.

This clonotype was recorded at least ten times. The chain combines TRBV7-9 with TRBJ1-2, with D unresolved. The CDR3 has 13 residues. Trimming shortened V by 5 bases and J by 7 bases, and 14 bases separated the two germline ends. The germline V gene has CDR1 SEHNR and CDR2 FQNEAQ (reference sequence). The CDR3 bases are TGTGCCAGCAGCCGCTTTGGGGAAGGTGGCTACACCTTC. Translating gives CASSRFGEGGYTF.

This clonotype was seen many times. The rearrangement links TRBV7-9 to TRBJ2-5; no definite D call. This CDR3 comprises 13 residues. Trimming removed 1 base from V and 1 base from J, with 4 bases in between. CDR1 and CDR2 from the germline V gene are SEHNR and FQNEAQ (reference sequence). The CDR3 spells CASSLGPQETQYF. CDR3 DNA sequence: TGTGCCAGCAGCTTAGGGCCCCAAGAGACCCAGTACTTC.

This clonotype was observed a few times. The chain joins TRBV30 to TRBJ2-5, with D perhaps TRBD1 (6 bases). The V end was cut by 2 bases, the J end by 5 bases, with 21 bases between. The V gene's germline CDR1 is GTSNPN and CDR2 SVGIG (reference sequence). This CDR3 contains 16 residues. CDR3 sequence: CAWSISLRGIAETQYF. Here the CDR3 DNA reads TGTGCCTGGAGTATATCCCTCAGGGGAATTGCGGAGACCCAGTACTTC.

This clonotype was recorded many times. J is TRBJ2-1 and V is TRBV12-3 or TRBV12-4; 14 positions agree with TRBD2. V was clipped by 5 bases and J by 8 bases; unmatched bases: 5. The CDR3 is 15 residues long. CDR3 amino acids: CASSQTSGGVDEQFF. CDR3 nucleotide sequence: TGTGCCAGCAGTCAGACTAGCGGGGGGGTTGATGAGCAGTTCTTC.

The CDR3 loop is CASSLRVWGDLAKNIQYF. CDR3 nucleotides: TGTGCCAGCAGCTTAAGGGTCTGGGGAGACTTAGCCAAAAACATTCAGTACTTC. The V and J genes are TRBV11-1 and TRBJ2-4; tentatively, D is TRBD2 (5 bases). The CDR3 is 18 amino acids. Germline V gene lookup returns CDR1 SGHAT and CDR2 FQDESV (reference sequence). The germline V and J ends were trimmed by 2 bases and 0 bases, with 17 bases remaining between them.

This clonotype was counted ten times or more. For the CDR3, the DNA is TGTGCCACCCCCCCGGGCCGAAGGGAACAGCCCCAGCATTTT. Protein sequence: CATPPGRREQPQHF. The chain couples TRBV24-1 to TRBJ1-5, with no clear D. This CDR3 contains 14 residues. Between the trimmed V and J ends, which lost 9 bases and 7 bases, there was a span of 18 bases. The germline CDR1 and CDR2 sequences are KGHDR and SFDVKD.

This clonotype was observed many times. The V call is TRBV6-2 or TRBV6-3, the J call TRBJ2-2; the D is unclear. Germline assignment: CDR1 MNHEY and CDR2 SVGEGT. CDR3 length: 17 amino acids. Trimming pared 3 bases from V and 5 bases from J, leaving 19 bases between. DNA for the CDR3: TGTGCCAGCAGTTATTCTCCCACCCCACCCACAACCGGGGAGCTGTTTTTT. It encodes CASSYSPTPPTTGELFF.

This clonotype has just a few counts. V is TRBV12-3 or TRBV12-4 and J is TRBJ1-3, with no clear D. The CDR3 consists of 12 residues. With 8 bases removed from V and 5 bases from J, the gap between germline ends came to 10 bases. CDR3: CASVASRNTIYF. DNA for the CDR3: TGTGCCAGCGTCGCTTCTAGAAACACCATATATTTT.